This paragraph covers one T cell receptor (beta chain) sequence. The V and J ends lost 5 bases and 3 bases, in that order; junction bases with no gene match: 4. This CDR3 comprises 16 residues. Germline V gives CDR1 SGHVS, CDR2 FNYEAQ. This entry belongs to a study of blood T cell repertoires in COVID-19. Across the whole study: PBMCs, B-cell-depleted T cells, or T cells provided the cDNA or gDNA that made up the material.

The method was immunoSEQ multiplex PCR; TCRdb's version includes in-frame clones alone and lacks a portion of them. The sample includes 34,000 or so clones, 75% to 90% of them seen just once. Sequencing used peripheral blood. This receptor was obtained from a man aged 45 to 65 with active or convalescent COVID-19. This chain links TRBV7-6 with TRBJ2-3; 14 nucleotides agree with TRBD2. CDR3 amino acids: CASSLGLAGATDTQYF. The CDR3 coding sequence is TGTGCCAGCAGCCTGGGACTAGCGGGAGCTACAGATACGCAGTATTTT.